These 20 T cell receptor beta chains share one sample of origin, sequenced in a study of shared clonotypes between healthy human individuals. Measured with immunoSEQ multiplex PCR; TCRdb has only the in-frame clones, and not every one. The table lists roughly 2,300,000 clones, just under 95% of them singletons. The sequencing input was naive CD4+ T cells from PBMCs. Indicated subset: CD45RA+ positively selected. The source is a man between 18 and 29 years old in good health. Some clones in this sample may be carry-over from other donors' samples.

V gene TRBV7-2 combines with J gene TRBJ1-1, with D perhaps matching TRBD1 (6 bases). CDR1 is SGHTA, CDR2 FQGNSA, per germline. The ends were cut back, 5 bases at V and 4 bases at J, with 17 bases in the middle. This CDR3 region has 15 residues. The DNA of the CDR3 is TGTGCCAGCAGCACACAAACAGGGAGAGGCACTGAAGCTTTCTTT. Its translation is CASSTQTGRGTEAFF.

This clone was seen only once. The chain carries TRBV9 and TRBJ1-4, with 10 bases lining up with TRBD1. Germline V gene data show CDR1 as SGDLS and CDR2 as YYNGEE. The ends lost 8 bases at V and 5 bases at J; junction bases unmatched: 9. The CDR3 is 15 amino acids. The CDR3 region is CARSLPGQGNEKLFF. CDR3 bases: TGTGCCAGATCACTACCGGGACAGGGGAATGAAAAACTGTTTTTT.

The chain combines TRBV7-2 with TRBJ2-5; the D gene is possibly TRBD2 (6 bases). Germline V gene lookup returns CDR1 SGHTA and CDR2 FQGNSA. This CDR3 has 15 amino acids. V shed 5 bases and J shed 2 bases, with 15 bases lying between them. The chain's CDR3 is CASSRGTPPQETQYF. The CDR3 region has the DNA TGTGCCAGCAGCCGTGGGACTCCGCCACAAGAGACCCAGTACTTC.

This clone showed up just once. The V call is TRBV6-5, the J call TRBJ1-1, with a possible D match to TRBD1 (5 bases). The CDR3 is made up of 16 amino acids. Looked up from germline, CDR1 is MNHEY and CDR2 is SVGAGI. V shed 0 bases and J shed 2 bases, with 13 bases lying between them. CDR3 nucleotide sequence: TGTGCCAGCAGTTACTCGTCCGGGGGAGCCAACACTGAAGCTTTCTTT. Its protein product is CASSYSSGGANTEAFF.

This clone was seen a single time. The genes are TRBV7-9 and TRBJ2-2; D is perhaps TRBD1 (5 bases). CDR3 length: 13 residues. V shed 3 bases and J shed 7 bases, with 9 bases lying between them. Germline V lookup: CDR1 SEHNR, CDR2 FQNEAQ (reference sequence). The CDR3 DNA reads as TGTGCCAGCAGCTTTGGACAAGACGGGGAGCTGTTTTTT. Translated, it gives CASSFGQDGELFF. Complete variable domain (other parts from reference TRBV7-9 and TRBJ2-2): DTGVSQNPRHKITKRGQNVTFRCDPISEHNRLYWYRQTLGQGPEFLTYFQNEAQLEKSRLLSDRFSAERPKGSFSTLEIQRTEQGDSAMYLCASSFGQDGELFFGEGSRLTVL.

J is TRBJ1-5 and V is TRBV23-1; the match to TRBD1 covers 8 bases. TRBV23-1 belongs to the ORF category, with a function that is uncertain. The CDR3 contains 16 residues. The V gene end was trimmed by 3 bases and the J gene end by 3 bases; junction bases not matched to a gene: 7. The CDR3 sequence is CASSQKGQENNQPQHF. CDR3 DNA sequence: TGCGCCAGCAGTCAGAAGGGACAGGAGAACAATCAGCCCCAGCATTTT.

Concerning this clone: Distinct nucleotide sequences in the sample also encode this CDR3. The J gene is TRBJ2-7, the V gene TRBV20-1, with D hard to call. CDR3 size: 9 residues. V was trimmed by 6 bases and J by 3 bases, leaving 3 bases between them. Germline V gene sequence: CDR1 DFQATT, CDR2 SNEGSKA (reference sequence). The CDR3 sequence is CSANYEQYF. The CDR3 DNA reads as TGCAGTGCAAACTACGAGCAGTACTTC.

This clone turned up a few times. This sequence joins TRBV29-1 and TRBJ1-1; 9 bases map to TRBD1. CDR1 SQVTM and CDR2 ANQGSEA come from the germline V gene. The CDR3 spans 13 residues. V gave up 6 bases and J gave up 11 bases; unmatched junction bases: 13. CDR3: CSVLEDRGLRAFF. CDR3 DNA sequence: TGCAGCGTCCTAGAGGACAGGGGCTTGAGGGCTTTCTTT.

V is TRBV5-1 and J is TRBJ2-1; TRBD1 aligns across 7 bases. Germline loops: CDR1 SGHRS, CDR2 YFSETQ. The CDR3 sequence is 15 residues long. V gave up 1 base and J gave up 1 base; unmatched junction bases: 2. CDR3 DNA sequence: TGCGCCAGCAGCTTGTTGGGACAGTCCTACAATGAGCAGTTCTTC. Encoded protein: CASSLLGQSYNEQFF.

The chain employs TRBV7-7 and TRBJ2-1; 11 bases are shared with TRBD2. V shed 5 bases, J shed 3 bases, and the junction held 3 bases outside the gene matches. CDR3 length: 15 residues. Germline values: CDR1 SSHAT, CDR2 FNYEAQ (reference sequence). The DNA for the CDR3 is TGTGCCAGCAGCCGGCTAGCGGGGGGCTACAATGAGCAGTTCTTC. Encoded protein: CASSRLAGGYNEQFF.

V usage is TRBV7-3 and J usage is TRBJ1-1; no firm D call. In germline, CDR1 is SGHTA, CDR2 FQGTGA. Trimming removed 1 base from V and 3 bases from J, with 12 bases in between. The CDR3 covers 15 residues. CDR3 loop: CASSLNGPSDTEAFF. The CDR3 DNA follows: TGTGCCAGCAGCTTAAATGGACCTTCTGACACTGAAGCTTTCTTT.

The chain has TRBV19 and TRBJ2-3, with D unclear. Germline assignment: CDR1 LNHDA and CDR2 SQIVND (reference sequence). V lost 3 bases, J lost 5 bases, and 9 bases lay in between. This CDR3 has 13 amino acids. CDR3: CASSIKVLDTQYF. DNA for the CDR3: TGTGCCAGTAGTATTAAGGTTCTAGATACGCAGTATTTT. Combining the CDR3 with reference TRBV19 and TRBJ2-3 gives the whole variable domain DGGITQSPKYLFRKEGQNVTLSCEQNLNHDAMYWYRQDPGQGLRLIYYSQIVNDFQKGDIAEGYSVSREKKESFPLTVTSAQKNPTAFYLCASSIKVLDTQYFGPGTRLTVL.

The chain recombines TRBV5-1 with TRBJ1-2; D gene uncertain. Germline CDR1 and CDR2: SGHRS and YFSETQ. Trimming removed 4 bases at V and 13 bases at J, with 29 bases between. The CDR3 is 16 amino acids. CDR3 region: CASSPGRTQLRLALTF. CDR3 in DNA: TGCGCCAGCAGCCCCGGCCGGACCCAGCTTCGCTTGGCGCTCACCTTC.

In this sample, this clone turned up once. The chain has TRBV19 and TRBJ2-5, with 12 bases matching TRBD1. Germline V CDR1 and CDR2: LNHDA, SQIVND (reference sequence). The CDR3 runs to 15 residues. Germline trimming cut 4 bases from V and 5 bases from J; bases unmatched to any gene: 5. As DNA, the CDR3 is TGTGCCAGTAGTACTGGGACAGGGGGCTGGGAGACCCAGTACTTC. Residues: CASSTGTGGWETQYF. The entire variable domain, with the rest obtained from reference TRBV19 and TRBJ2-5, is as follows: DGGITQSPKYLFRKEGQNVTLSCEQNLNHDAMYWYRQDPGQGLRLIYYSQIVNDFQKGDIAEGYSVSREKKESFPLTVTSAQKNPTAFYLCASSTGTGGWETQYFGPGTRLLVL.

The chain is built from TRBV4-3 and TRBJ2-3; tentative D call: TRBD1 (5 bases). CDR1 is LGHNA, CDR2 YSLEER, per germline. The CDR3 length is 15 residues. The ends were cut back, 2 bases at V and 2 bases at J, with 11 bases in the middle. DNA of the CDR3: TGCGCCAGCAGCCAACCAGGGTCCACCACAGATACGCAGTATTTT. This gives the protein CASSQPGSTTDTQYF.

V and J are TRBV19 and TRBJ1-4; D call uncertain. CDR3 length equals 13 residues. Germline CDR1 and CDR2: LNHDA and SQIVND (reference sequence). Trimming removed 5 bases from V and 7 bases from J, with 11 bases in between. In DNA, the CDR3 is TGTGCCAGTAGTCGCTGGGGAGGTGAAAAACTGTTTTTT. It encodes CASSRWGGEKLFF.

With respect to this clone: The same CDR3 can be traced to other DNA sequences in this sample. The chain's CDR3 is CASRSGTDYGYTF. As DNA, the CDR3 is TGTGCCAGCAGGTCTGGGACTGACTATGGCTACACCTTC. The gene calls are TRBV28 and TRBJ1-2; the D gene is possibly TRBD1 (5 bases). V gave up 6 bases and J gave up 3 bases, with 11 bases separating them. Germline V gene data show CDR1 as MDHEN and CDR2 as SYDVKM. The CDR3 consists of 13 residues.

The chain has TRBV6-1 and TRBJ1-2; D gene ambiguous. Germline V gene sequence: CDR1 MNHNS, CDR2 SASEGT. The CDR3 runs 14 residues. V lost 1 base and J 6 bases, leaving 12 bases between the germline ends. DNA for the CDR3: TGTGCCAGCAGTGAAGTCGGCCGGGTCGATGGCTACACCTTC. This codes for CASSEVGRVDGYTF.

The CDR3 sequence is CASSPPVGYGYTF. CDR3 in DNA: TGTGCCAGTAGTCCACCGGTAGGCTATGGCTACACCTTC. The chain is built from TRBV19 and TRBJ1-2; no definite D call. Germline V gene lookup returns CDR1 LNHDA and CDR2 SQIVND (reference sequence). V lost 5 bases and J lost 4, with 11 bases in between. This CDR3 region has 13 residues.

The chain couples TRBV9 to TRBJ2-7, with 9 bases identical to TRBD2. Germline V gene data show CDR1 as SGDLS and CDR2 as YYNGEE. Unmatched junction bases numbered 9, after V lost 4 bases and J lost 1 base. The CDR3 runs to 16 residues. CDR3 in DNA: TGTGCCAGCAGCCCCCTCGTGGCGGGAGGGTCCTACGAGCAGTACTTC. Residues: CASSPLVAGGSYEQYF. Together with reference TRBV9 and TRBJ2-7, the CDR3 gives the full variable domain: DSGVTQTPKHLITATGQRVTLRCSPRSGDLSVYWYQQSLDQGLQFLIQYYNGEERAKGNILERFSAQQFPDLHSELNLSSLELGDSALYFCASSPLVAGGSYEQYFGPGTRLTVT.